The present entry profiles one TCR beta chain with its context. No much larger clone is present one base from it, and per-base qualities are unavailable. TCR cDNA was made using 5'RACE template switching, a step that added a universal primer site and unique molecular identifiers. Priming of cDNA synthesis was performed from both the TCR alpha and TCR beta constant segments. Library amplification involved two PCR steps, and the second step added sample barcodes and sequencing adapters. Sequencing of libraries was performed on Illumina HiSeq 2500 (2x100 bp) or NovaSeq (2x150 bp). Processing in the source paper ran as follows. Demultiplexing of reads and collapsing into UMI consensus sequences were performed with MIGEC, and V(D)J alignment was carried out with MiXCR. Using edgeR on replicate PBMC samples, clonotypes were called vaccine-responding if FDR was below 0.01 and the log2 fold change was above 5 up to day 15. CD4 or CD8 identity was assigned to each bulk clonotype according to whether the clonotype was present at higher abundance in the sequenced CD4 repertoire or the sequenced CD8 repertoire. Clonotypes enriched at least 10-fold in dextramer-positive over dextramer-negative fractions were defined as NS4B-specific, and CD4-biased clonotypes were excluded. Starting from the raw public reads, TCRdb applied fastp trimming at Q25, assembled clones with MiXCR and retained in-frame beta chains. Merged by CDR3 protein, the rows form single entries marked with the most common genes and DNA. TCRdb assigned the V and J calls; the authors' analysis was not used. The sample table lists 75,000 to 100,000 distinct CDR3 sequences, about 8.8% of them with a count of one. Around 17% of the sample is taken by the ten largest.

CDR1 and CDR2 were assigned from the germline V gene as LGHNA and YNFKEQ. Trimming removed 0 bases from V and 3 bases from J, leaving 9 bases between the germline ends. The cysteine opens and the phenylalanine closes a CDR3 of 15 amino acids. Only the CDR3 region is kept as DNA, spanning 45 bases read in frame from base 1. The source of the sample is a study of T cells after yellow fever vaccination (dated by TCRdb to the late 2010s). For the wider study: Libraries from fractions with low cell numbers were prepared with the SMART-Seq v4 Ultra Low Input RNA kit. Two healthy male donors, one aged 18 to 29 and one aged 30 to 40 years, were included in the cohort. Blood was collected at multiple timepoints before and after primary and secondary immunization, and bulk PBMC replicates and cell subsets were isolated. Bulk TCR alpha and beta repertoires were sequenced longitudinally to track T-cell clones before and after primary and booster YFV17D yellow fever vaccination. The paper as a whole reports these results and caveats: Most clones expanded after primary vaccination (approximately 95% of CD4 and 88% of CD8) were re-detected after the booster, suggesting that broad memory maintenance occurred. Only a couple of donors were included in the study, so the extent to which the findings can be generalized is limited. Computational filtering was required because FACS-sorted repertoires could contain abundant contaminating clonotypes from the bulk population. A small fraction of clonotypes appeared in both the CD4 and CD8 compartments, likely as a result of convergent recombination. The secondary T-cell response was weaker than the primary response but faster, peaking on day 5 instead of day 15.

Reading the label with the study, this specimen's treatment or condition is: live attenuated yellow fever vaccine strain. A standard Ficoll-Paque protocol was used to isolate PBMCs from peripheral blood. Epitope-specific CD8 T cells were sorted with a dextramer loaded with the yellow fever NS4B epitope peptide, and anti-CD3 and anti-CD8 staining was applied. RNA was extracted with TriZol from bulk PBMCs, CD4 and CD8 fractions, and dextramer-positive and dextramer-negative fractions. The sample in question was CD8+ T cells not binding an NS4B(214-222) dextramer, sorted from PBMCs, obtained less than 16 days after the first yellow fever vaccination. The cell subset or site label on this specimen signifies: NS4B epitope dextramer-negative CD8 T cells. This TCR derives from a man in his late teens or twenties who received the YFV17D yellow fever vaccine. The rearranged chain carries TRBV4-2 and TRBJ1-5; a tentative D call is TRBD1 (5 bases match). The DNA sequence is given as TGTGCCAGCAGCCAAGAACAGGCGGACAATCAGCCCCAGCATTTT. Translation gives CASSQEQADNQPQHF.